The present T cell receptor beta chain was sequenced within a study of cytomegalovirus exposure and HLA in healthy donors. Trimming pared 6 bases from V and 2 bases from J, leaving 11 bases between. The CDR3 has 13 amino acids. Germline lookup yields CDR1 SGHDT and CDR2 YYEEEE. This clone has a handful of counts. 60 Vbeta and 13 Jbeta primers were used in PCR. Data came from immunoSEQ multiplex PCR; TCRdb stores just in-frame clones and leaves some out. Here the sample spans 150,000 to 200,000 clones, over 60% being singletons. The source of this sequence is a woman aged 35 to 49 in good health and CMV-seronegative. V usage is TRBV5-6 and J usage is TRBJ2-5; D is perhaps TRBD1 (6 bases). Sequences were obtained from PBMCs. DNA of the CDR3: TGTGCCAGCACCCAGGGGTTACAAGAGACCCAGTACTTC. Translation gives CASTQGLQETQYF.